Listed below are T cell receptor beta chains from one sample, sequenced in a study of blood T cell repertoires in COVID-19. The method was immunoSEQ multiplex PCR; TCRdb's version includes in-frame clones alone and lacks a portion of them. The table lists 200,000 to 300,000 clones, over 85% of them singletons. The material sequenced was PBMCs or T cells enriched from blood (not recorded which). These receptors all come from a woman aged 30 to 39 with acute COVID-19. CDR3s include the opening cysteine and the closing phenylalanine or tryptophan. The order of the fields is V gene, D gene, clone size, J gene, CDR3 protein, CDR3 DNA. A D gene is named only where the DNA matches it firmly. Part of the rows lack a size; the others show once, few, many or a class for expanded clones.

v_gene: TRBV28; d_gene: TRBD1; abundance: NA; j_gene: TRBJ2-3; CDR3aa: CASSQQGAGTDTQYF; CDR3nt: TGTGCCAGCAGCCAACAGGGGGCTGGCACAGATACGCAGTATTTT
v_gene: TRBV6-1; d_gene: NA; abundance: once; j_gene: TRBJ1-6; CDR3aa: CASSEALLGRNSPLHF; CDR3nt: TGTGCCAGCAGTGAAGCGCTTCTGGGGAGAAACTCACCCCTCCACTTT
v_gene: TRBV11-2; d_gene: NA; abundance: NA; j_gene: TRBJ2-7; CDR3aa: CASSQSFGEQYF; CDR3nt: TGTGCCAGCAGCCAATCATTCGGCGAGCAGTACTTC
v_gene: TRBV27; d_gene: TRBD1; abundance: NA; j_gene: TRBJ2-7; CDR3aa: CASSLTTGQGSYEQYF; CDR3nt: TGTGCCAGCAGTTTAACTACGGGACAGGGGTCCTACGAGCAGTACTTC
v_gene: TRBV9; d_gene: NA; abundance: NA; j_gene: TRBJ1-2; CDR3aa: CASSVDSDINYGYTF; CDR3nt: TGTGCCAGCAGCGTAGATTCGGACATTAACTATGGCTACACCTTC
v_gene: TRBV5-5; d_gene: NA; abundance: NA; j_gene: TRBJ2-7; CDR3aa: CASSLSVGTYEQYF; CDR3nt: TGTGCCAGCAGCTTGTCGGTCGGGACCTACGAGCAGTACTTC
v_gene: TRBV6-5; d_gene: NA; abundance: NA; j_gene: TRBJ2-7; CDR3aa: CASSPERRGPYEQYF; CDR3nt: TGTGCCAGCAGTCCGGAAAGAAGGGGTCCCTACGAGCAGTACTTC
v_gene: TRBV6-4; d_gene: NA; abundance: once; j_gene: TRBJ1-6; CDR3aa: CASSDQGPGSPLHF; CDR3nt: TGTGCCAGCAGTGACCAGGGGCCGGGTTCACCCCTCCACTTT
v_gene: TRBV7-2; d_gene: TRBD1; abundance: NA; j_gene: TRBJ1-3; CDR3aa: CASSPQAQGAGNTIYF; CDR3nt: TGTGCCAGCAGCCCCCAAGCACAGGGGGCTGGAAACACCATATATTTT
v_gene: TRBV7-2; d_gene: TRBD1; abundance: NA; j_gene: TRBJ2-3; CDR3aa: CASTRTGALTDTQYF; CDR3nt: TGTGCCAGTACACGGACAGGGGCTCTCACAGATACGCAGTATTTT
v_gene: TRBV5-6; d_gene: NA; abundance: NA; j_gene: TRBJ2-5; CDR3aa: CASSLRGAETQYF; CDR3nt: TGTGCCAGCAGCTTGCGGGGGGCAGAGACCCAGTACTTC
v_gene: TRBV28; d_gene: NA; abundance: NA; j_gene: TRBJ1-2; CDR3aa: CASSLTGEPYYGYTF; CDR3nt: TGTGCCAGCAGTCTCACGGGAGAACCGTACTATGGCTACACCTTC
v_gene: TRBV6-1; d_gene: NA; abundance: NA; j_gene: TRBJ1-1; CDR3aa: CASSEVVYRENTEAFF; CDR3nt: TGTGCCAGCAGTGAAGTCGTCTACAGGGAGAACACTGAAGCTTTCTTT
v_gene: TRBV2; d_gene: TRBD1; abundance: NA; j_gene: TRBJ1-5; CDR3aa: CASKSNRGVNQPQHF; CDR3nt: TGTGCCAGCAAAAGTAACAGGGGTGTCAATCAGCCCCAGCATTTT
v_gene: TRBV7-2; d_gene: NA; abundance: NA; j_gene: TRBJ2-1; CDR3aa: CASSYTSYNEQFF; CDR3nt: TGTGCCAGCAGTTATACTTCCTACAATGAGCAGTTCTTC
v_gene: TRBV11-2; d_gene: NA; abundance: NA; j_gene: TRBJ2-5; CDR3aa: CASSSGLQETQYF; CDR3nt: TGTGCCAGCAGTTCGGGACTCCAAGAGACCCAGTACTTC
v_gene: TRBV6-5; d_gene: TRBD1; abundance: NA; j_gene: TRBJ1-5; CDR3aa: CASSWTGGAEGQPQHF; CDR3nt: TGTGCCAGCAGTTGGACAGGGGGCGCGGAGGGTCAGCCCCAGCATTTT
v_gene: TRBV3-1/TRBV3-2; d_gene: NA; abundance: NA; j_gene: TRBJ2-7; CDR3aa: CASSPFRGWNEQYF; CDR3nt: TGTGCCAGCAGCCCTTTTCGGGGATGGAACGAGCAGTACTTC
v_gene: TRBV6-5; d_gene: TRBD1; abundance: NA; j_gene: TRBJ2-3; CDR3aa: CASSRDSRTDTQYF; CDR3nt: TGTGCCAGCAGTCGGGACAGTCGCACAGATACGCAGTATTTT
v_gene: TRBV18; d_gene: NA; abundance: NA; j_gene: TRBJ2-7; CDR3aa: CASSPTDRTSSYEQYF; CDR3nt: TGTGCCAGCTCACCGACAGACAGGACGAGCTCCTACGAGCAGTACTTC
v_gene: TRBV27; d_gene: NA; abundance: NA; j_gene: TRBJ1-5; CDR3aa: CASSISPRNQPQHF; CDR3nt: TGTGCCAGCAGTATAAGCCCCAGGAATCAGCCCCAGCATTTT
v_gene: TRBV28; d_gene: NA; abundance: NA; j_gene: TRBJ1-3; CDR3aa: CASSPTGTMGNTIYF; CDR3nt: TGTGCCAGCAGCCCCACAGGGACAATGGGAAACACCATATATTTT
v_gene: TRBV7-9; d_gene: NA; abundance: NA; j_gene: TRBJ1-6; CDR3aa: CASSLESSPLHF; CDR3nt: TGTGCCAGCAGCTTAGAATCGTCACCCCTCCACTTT
v_gene: TRBV30; d_gene: TRBD1; abundance: NA; j_gene: TRBJ1-3; CDR3aa: CAWRENMTGNHGNTIYF; CDR3nt: TGTGCCTGGAGGGAAAACATGACAGGGAACCATGGAAACACCATATATTTT
v_gene: TRBV15; d_gene: TRBD2; abundance: once; j_gene: TRBJ2-1; CDR3aa: CATSSGPGGGLGNEQFF; CDR3nt: TGTGCCACCAGCAGCGGCCCGGGCGGGGGGCTCGGCAATGAGCAGTTCTTC
v_gene: TRBV18; d_gene: NA; abundance: NA; j_gene: TRBJ2-7; CDR3aa: CASSRDNSYEQYF; CDR3nt: TGTGCCAGCTCCCGCGACAACTCCTACGAGCAGTACTTC
v_gene: TRBV3-1/TRBV3-2; d_gene: NA; abundance: many; j_gene: TRBJ2-1; CDR3aa: CASSQDLGLTNEQFF; CDR3nt: TGTGCCAGCAGCCAAGATCTTGGCCTCACCAATGAGCAGTTCTTC
v_gene: TRBV3-1/TRBV3-2; d_gene: TRBD2; abundance: once; j_gene: TRBJ2-5; CDR3aa: CASSQVAGGWKTQYF; CDR3nt: TGTGCCAGCAGCCAAGTTGCGGGGGGGTGGAAGACCCAGTACTTC
v_gene: TRBV3-1/TRBV3-2; d_gene: TRBD1; abundance: NA; j_gene: TRBJ1-4; CDR3aa: CASSQVGGDRGEKLFF; CDR3nt: TGTGCCAGCAGCCAAGTTGGGGGAGACAGGGGTGAAAAACTGTTTTTT
v_gene: TRBV19; d_gene: TRBD1; abundance: NA; j_gene: TRBJ2-1; CDR3aa: CASSADRVNEQFF; CDR3nt: TGTGCCAGTAGCGCGGACAGGGTGAATGAGCAGTTCTTC
v_gene: TRBV6-5; d_gene: TRBD1; abundance: NA; j_gene: TRBJ1-3; CDR3aa: CASRSGTAGNTIYF; CDR3nt: TGTGCCAGCAGGTCTGGGACAGCAGGAAACACCATATATTTT
v_gene: TRBV5-1; d_gene: NA; abundance: NA; j_gene: TRBJ2-1; CDR3aa: CASSLGLVGDNEQFF; CDR3nt: TGCGCCAGCAGCTTGGGTCTGGTAGGGGACAATGAGCAGTTCTTC
v_gene: TRBV6-6; d_gene: NA; abundance: NA; j_gene: TRBJ1-5; CDR3aa: CASFDRSPTSNQPQHF; CDR3nt: TGTGCCAGCTTTGACAGGTCTCCCACCAGCAATCAGCCCCAGCATTTT
v_gene: TRBV13; d_gene: TRBD2; abundance: NA; j_gene: TRBJ2-1; CDR3aa: CASSLRRSGGANEQFF; CDR3nt: TGTGCCAGCAGCCTACGAAGGAGCGGGGGGGCCAATGAGCAGTTCTTC
v_gene: TRBV5-1; d_gene: NA; abundance: NA; j_gene: TRBJ1-6; CDR3aa: CASSLEAGDNSPLHF; CDR3nt: TGCGCCAGCAGCTTGGAGGCAGGGGACAATTCACCCCTCCACTTT
v_gene: TRBV7-8; d_gene: NA; abundance: NA; j_gene: TRBJ2-2; CDR3aa: CASRQPGHFTGELFF; CDR3nt: TGTGCCAGCAGGCAACCGGGACACTTCACCGGGGAGCTGTTTTTT